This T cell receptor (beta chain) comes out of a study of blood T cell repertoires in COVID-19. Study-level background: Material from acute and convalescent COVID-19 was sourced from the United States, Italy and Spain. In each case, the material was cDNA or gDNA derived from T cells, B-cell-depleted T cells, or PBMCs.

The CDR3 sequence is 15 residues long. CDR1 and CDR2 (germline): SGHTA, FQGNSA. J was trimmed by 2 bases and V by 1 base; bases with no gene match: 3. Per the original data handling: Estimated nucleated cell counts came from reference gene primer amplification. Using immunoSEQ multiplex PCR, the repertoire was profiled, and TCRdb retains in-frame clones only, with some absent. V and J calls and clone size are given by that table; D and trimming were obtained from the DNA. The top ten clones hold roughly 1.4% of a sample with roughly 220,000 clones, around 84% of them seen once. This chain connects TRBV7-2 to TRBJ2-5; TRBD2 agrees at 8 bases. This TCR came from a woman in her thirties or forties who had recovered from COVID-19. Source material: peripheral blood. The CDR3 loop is CASSLVGTRQETQYF. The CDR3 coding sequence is TGTGCCAGCAGCTTAGTCGGGACTAGACAAGAGACCCAGTACTTC.